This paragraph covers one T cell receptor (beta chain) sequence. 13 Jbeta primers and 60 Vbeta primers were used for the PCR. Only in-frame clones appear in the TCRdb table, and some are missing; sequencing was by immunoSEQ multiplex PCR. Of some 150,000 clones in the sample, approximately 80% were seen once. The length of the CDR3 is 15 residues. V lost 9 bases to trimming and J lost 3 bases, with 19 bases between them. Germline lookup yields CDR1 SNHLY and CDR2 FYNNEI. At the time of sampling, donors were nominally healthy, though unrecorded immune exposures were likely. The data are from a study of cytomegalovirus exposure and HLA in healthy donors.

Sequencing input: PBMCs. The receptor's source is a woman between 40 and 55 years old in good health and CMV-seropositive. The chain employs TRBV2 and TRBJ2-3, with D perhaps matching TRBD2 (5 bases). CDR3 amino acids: CARELSAVPTDTQYF. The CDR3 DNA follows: TGTGCCAGGGAACTTTCAGCGGTACCTACAGATACGCAGTATTTT.